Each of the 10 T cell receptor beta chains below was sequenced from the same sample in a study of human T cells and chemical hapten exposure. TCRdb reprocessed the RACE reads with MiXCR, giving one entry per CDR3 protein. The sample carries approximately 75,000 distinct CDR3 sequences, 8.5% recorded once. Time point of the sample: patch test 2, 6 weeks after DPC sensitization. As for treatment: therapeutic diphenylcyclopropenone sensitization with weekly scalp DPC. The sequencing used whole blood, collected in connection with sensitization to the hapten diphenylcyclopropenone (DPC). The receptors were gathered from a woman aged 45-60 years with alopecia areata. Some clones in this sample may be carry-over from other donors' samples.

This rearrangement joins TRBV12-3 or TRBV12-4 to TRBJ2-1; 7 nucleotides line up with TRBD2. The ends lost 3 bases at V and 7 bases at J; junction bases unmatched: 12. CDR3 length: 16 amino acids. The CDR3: CASSLNVAGVNNEQFF. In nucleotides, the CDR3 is TGTGCCAGCAGTTTGAATGTTGCGGGGGTTAATAATGAGCAGTTCTTC.

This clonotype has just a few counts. In DNA, the CDR3 is TGTGCCAGCAGCCAAACCGGGGGCCCCTACGAGCAGTACTTC. Protein sequence: CASSQTGGPYEQYF. This chain uses TRBV4-2 with TRBJ2-7; TRBD1 or TRBD2 may be the D gene (6 bases each). V lost 2 bases to trimming and J lost 2 bases, with 10 bases between them. The V gene's germline CDR1 is LGHNA and CDR2 YNFKEQ. There are 14 residues in the CDR3.

The CDR3 reads CASSYGTSGYEQYF. As DNA, the CDR3 is TGTGCCAGCAGTTATGGGACTAGCGGCTACGAGCAGTACTTC. This sequence joins TRBV6-2 or TRBV6-3 and TRBJ2-7; TRBD2 matches 11 bases. There are 14 residues in the CDR3. Germline trimming cut 3 bases from V and 3 bases from J; bases unmatched to any gene: 1. In germline, CDR1 is MNHEY, CDR2 SVGEGT.

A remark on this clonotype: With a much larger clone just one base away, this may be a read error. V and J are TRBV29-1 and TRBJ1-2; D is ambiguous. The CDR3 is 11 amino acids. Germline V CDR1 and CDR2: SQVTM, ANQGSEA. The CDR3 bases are TGCAGCATTGACGAAAGAAGGGGCTACACCTTC. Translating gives CSIDERRGYTF.

The CDR3 sequence: CASTRGGSRYNLFF. As DNA, the CDR3 is TGTGCCAGCACCCGGGGTGGCTCCCGTTATAATCTGTTCTTC. The gene calls are TRBV12-3 or TRBV12-4 and TRBJ2-1; perhaps TRBD2 as D (5 bases). Trimming stripped 7 bases from V and 15 bases from J, with 25 bases between. This CDR3 spans 14 amino acids.

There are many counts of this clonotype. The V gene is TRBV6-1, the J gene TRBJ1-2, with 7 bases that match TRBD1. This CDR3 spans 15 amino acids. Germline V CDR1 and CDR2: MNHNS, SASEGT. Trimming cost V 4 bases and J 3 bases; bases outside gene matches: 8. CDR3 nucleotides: TGTGCCAGCAGTGCCCCCGTTCAGGGGGACTATGGCTACACCTTC. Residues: CASSAPVQGDYGYTF.

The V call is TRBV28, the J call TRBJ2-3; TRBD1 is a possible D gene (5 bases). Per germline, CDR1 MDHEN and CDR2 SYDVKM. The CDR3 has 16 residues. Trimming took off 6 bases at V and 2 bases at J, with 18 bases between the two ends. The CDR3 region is CASSPTGRAATDTQYF. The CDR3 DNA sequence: TGTGCCAGCAGCCCAACCGGCAGGGCCGCCACAGATACGCAGTATTTT.

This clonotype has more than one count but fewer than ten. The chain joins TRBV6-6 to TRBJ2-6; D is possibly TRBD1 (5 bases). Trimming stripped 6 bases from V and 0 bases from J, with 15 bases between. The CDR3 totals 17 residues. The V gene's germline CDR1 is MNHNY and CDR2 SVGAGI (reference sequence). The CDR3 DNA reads TGTGCCAGCAGCCAGGACACGTCCCGCTCTGGGGCCAACGTCCTGACTTTC. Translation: CASSQDTSRSGANVLTF.

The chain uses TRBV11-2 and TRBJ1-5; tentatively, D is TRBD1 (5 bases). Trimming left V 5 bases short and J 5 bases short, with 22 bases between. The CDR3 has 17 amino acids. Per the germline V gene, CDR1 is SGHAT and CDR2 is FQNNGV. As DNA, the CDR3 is TGTGCCAGCAGCGAGAGCGCCCGGGGGGAATACTATCAGCCCCAGCATTTT. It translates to CASSESARGEYYQPQHF.

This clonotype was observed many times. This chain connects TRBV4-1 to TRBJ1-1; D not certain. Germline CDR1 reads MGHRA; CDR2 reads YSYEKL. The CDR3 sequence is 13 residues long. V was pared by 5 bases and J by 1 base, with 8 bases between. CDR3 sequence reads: CASSSEGNTEAFF. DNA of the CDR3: TGCGCCAGCAGCTCTGAAGGGAACACTGAAGCTTTCTTT.